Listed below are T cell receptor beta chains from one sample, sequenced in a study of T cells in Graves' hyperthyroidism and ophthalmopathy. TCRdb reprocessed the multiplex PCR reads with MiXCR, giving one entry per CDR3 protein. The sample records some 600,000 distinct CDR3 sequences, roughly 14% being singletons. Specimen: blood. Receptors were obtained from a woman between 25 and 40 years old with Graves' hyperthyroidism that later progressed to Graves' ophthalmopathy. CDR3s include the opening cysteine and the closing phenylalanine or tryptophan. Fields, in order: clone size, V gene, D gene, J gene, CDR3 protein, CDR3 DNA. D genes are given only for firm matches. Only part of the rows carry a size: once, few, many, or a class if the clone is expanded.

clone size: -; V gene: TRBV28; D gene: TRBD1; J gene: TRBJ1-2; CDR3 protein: CASSIDRGGYTF; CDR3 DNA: TGTGCCAGCAGCATAGACAGGGGAGGCTACACCTTC
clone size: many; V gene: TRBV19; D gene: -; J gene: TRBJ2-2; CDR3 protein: CASSIGRGHTGELFF; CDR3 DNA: TGTGCCAGTAGTATAGGACGGGGGCACACCGGGGAGCTGTTTTTT
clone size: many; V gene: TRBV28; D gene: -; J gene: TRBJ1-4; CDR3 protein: CASSFVLGGDTAPSTNEKLFF; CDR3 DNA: TGTGCCAGCAGTTTCGTGTTAGGGGGTGATACAGCCCCCTCAACTAATGAAAAACTGTTTTTT
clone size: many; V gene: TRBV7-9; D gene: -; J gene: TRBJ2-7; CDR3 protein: CASSPGLNYEQYF; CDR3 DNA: TGTGCCAGCAGTCCCGGACTTAACTACGAGCAGTACTTC
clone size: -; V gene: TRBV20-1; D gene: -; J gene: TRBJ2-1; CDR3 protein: CSAPQGGYYNEQFF; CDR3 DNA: TGCAGTGCTCCTCAGGGTGGTTATTACAATGAGCAGTTCTTC
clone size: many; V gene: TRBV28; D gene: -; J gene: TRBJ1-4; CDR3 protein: CASSAGELTNEKLFF; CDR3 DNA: TGTGCCAGCAGCGCCGGGGAGCTCACTAATGAAAAACTGTTTTTT
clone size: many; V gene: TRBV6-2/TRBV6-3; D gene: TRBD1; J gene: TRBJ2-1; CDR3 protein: CASSLRQGANEQFF; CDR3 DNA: TGTGCCAGCAGCCTCAGACAGGGGGCGAACGAGCAGTTCTTC
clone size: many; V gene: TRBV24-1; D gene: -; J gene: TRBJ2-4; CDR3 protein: CATSDPMGNQNIQYF; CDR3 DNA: TGTGCCACCAGTGACCCGATGGGGAACCAAAACATTCAGTACTTC
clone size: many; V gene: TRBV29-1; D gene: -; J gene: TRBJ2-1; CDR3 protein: CSVEGTDRYNEQFF; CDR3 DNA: TGCAGCGTTGAAGGAACTGACAGGTACAATGAGCAGTTCTTC
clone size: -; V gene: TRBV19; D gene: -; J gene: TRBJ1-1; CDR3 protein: CASSPHRSGAEAFF; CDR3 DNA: TGTGCCAGTAGTCCCCACCGGTCAGGGGCTGAAGCTTTCTTT
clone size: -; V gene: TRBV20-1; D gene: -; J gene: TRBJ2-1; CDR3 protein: CSASGLDYNEQFF; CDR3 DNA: TGCAGTGCTAGCGGGCTGGACTACAATGAGCAGTTCTTC
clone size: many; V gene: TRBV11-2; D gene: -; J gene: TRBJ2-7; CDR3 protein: CASSLPPSGLSSYEQYF; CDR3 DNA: TGTGCCAGCAGCCTCCCCCCGTCGGGTCTGAGCTCCTACGAGCAGTACTTC
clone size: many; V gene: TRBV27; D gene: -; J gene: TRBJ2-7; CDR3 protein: CASSPQGVEQYF; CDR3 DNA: TGTGCCAGCAGTCCGCAGGGAGTCGAGCAGTACTTC
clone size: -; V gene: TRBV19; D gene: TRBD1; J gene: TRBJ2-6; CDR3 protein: CASSRGQGNGANVLTF; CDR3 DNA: TGTGCCAGTAGTAGAGGACAGGGTAACGGGGCCAACGTCCTGACTTTC
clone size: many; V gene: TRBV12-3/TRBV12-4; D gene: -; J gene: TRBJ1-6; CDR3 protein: CASRPGAASGPLHF; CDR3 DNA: TGTGCCAGCAGACCGGGCGCCGCAAGTGGACCCCTCCACTTT
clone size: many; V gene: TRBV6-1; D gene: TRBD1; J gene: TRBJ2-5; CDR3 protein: CASTLTGLETQYF; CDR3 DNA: TGTGCCAGCACCCTGACAGGGTTGGAGACCCAGTACTTC
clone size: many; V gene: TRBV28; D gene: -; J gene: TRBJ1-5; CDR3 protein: CASSFMTWPQHF; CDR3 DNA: TGTGCCAGCAGTTTCATGACATGGCCCCAGCATTTT
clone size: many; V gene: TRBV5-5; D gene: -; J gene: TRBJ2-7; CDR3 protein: CASSLPPGTPPYEQYF; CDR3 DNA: TGTGCCAGCAGCTTGCCCCCCGGGACACCACCCTACGAGCAGTACTTC
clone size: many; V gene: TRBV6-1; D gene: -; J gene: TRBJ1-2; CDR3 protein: CASSGAYEGYTF; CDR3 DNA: TGTGCCAGCAGTGGCGCTTATGAGGGCTACACCTTC
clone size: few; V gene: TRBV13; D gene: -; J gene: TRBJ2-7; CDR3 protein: CASSPGGAILLQYF; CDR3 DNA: TGTGCCAGCAGCCCAGGGGGGGCCATTCTCCTGCAGTACTTC
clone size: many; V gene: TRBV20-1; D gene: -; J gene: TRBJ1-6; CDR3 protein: CSAPLLGGLNSPLHF; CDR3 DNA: TGCAGTGCTCCCCTGTTGGGGGGACTTAATTCACCCCTCCACTTT
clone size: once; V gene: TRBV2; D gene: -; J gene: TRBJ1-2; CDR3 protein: CASSVRPEEGYTF; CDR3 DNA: TGTGCCAGCAGTGTGAGACCCGAGGAGGGCTACACCTTC
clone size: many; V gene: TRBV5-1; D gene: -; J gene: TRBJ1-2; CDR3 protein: CASSLGAGSDYGYTF; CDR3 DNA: TGCGCCAGCAGCTTGGGGGCAGGCTCGGACTATGGCTACACCTTC
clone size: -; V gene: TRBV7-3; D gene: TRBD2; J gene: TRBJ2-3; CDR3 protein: CAGSPTSGGLRDTQYF; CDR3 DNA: TGTGCCGGCAGCCCGACTAGCGGAGGGCTCAGGGATACGCAGTATTTT
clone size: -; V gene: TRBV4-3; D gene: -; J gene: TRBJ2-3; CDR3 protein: CASSQDYPRDTQYF; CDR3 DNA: TGCGCCAGCAGCCAAGATTATCCGCGAGATACGCAGTATTTT
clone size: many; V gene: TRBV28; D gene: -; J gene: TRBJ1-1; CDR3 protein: CASSSSERVNTEAFF; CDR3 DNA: TGTGCCAGCAGCTCCTCCGAGAGGGTGAACACTGAAGCTTTCTTT
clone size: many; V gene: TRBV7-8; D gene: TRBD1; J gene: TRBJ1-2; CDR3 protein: CASSLFGDSDHYGYTF; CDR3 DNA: TGTGCCAGCAGTCTTTTCGGGGACAGTGATCACTATGGCTACACCTTC
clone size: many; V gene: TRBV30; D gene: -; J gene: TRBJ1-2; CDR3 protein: CAWSVQSYGYTF; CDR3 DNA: TGTGCCTGGAGCGTACAGAGCTATGGCTACACCTTC
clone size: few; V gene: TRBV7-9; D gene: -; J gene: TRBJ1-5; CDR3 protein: CASSPGQVSDQPQHF; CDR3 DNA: TGTGCCAGCAGCCCGGGCCAGGTCAGCGATCAGCCCCAGCATTTT
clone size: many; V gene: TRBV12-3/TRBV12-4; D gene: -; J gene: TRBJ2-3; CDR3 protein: CASEAEPWDTQYF; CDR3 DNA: TGTGCCAGCGAAGCGGAACCCTGGGATACGCAGTATTTT
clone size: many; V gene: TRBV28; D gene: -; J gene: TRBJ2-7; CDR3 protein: CASSLGASRPSEQYF; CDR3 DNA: TGTGCCAGCAGTTTAGGGGCTAGTCGGCCTTCCGAGCAGTACTTC
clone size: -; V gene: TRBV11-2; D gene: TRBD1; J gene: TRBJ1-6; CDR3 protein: CASSWGATGGALNSPLHF; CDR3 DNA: TGTGCCAGCAGCTGGGGGGCGACAGGGGGCGCCCTTAATTCACCCCTCCACTTT
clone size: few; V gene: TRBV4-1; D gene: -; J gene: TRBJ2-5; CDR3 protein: CASSQDRVRPGDQYF; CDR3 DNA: TGCGCCAGCAGCCAAGATCGAGTAAGGCCAGGGGACCAGTACTTC